This T cell receptor (beta chain) stems from a study of early T cells in non-severe SARS-CoV-2 infection. Using its own MiXCR run on the 5' RACE reads, TCRdb lists one record per CDR3 protein. The profile covers 43,000 or so distinct CDR3 sequences, with roughly 7% appearing a single time and approximately 8.3% taken by the ten largest. The sample taken for sequencing was whole blood. The TCR sequence derives from an adult who was a healthcare worker with PCR-confirmed SARS-CoV-2 infection or an uninfected control (not recorded which).

The CDR3 sequence is CSARTNPTGLPSGNTIYF. CDR3 coding DNA: TGCAGTGCTAGAACCAACCCAACAGGTCTACCCTCTGGAAACACCATATATTTT. V gene TRBV20-1 combines with J gene TRBJ1-3; the D gene is possibly TRBD1 (5 bases). V was trimmed by 2 bases and J by 0 bases, leaving 20 bases between them. Germline CDR1 is DFQATT and CDR2 is SNEGSKA (reference sequence). The CDR3 extends over 18 amino acids.